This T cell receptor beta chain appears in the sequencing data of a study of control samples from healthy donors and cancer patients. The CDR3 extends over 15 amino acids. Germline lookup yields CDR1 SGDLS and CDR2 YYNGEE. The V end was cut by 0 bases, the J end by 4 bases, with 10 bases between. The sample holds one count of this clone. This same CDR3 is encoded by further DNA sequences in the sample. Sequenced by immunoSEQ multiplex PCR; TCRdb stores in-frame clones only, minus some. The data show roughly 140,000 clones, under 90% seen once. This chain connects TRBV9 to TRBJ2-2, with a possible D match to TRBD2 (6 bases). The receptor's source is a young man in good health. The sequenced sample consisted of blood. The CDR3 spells CASSVGGGSTGELFF. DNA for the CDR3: TGTGCCAGCAGCGTAGGAGGAGGGTCCACCGGGGAGCTGTTTTTT.